This T cell receptor beta chain was sequenced for a study of CDR3 diversity in severe acne. V shed 4 bases, J shed 3 bases, and the junction held 4 bases outside the gene matches. There are 14 residues in the CDR3. Germline V gene lookup returns CDR1 DFQATT and CDR2 SNEGSKA (reference sequence). TCRdb analysed the PCR reads with MiXCR anew, one entry per CDR3 protein. The table has roughly 100,000 distinct CDR3 sequences, roughly half seen once. This rearrangement joins TRBV20-1 to TRBJ2-3, with TRBD1 identical over 10 bases. The source material was blood. The receptor comes from a male donor with acne. The CDR3 DNA reads as TGCAGTGCTAACGACAGGGGGCGTACAGATACGCAGTATTTT. Protein sequence: CSANDRGRTDTQYF.